A single sample is the source of the 24 T cell receptor beta chains below, sequenced in a study of blood T cells in healthy people across ages. The use of a sample-barcoded 5' primer and a J-beta primer mix characterized a second PCR of 7 to 11 cycles. TCRdb re-called the 5' RACE reads with MiXCR, one entry per CDR3 protein. The table has 850,000 to 1,000,000 distinct CDR3 sequences, about 51% seen once; the top ten hold over 20%. The specimen was blood. The receptors shown here come from a woman aged 55-70 years in good health.

In this sample, this clonotype turned up a few times. This sequence joins TRBV7-3 and TRBJ2-3; D is undetermined. The germline V gene encodes CDR1 SGHTA and CDR2 FQGTGA. V lost 5 bases and J lost 4, with 13 bases in between. This CDR3 is built from 14 residues. CDR3 amino acids: CASSLIAGSDTQYF. For the CDR3, the DNA is TGTGCCAGCAGCCTAATCGCAGGTTCAGATACGCAGTATTTT. The variable domain in full, completed from reference TRBV7-3 and TRBJ2-3, reads GAGVSQTPSNKVTEKGKYVELRCDPISGHTALYWYRQSLGQGPEFLIYFQGTGAADDSGLPNDRFFAVRPEGSVSTLKIQRTERGDSAVYLCASSLIAGSDTQYFGPGTRLTVL.

For this clonotype: A read error may produce the germline difference seen at one junction end. The chain has TRBV6-6 and TRBJ2-1, with D tentatively TRBD1 (6 bases). The CDR3 has 17 amino acids. The V gene's germline CDR1 is MNHNY and CDR2 SVGAGI (reference sequence). The CDR3 DNA is TGTGTCAGCAGTTTGATACAGGGTCGGATCTCCTACAATGAGCAGTTCTTC. Translated: CVSSLIQGRISYNEQFF.

This clonotype was observed once. V gene TRBV10-3 combines with J gene TRBJ1-4, with D possibly TRBD1 on 6 matching bases. The CDR3 length is 14 residues. V was pared by 6 bases and J by 5 bases, with 13 bases between. Germline CDR1 ENHRY, CDR2 SYGVKD. The CDR3 bases are TGTGCCATCAGGAACAGGGAAGAGAATGAAAAACTGTTTTTT. This translates into CAIRNREENEKLFF.

This chain joins TRBV20-1 and TRBJ2-5, with D possibly TRBD2 on 6 matching bases. Between the trimmed V and J ends, which lost 3 bases and 11 bases, there was a span of 22 bases. Germline V gene data show CDR1 as DFQATT and CDR2 as SNEGSKA (reference sequence). The CDR3 runs to 14 residues. The CDR3: CSARILARLGEQYF. The CDR3 DNA sequence: TGCAGTGCTAGGATCCTAGCGAGACTTGGGGAGCAGTACTTC.

For this clonotype: A single base separates this from a much larger clone, so it may be a read error. The CDR3 loop is CATSRLPTGLGQQFF. Written as DNA, the CDR3 is TGTGCCACCAGCAGACTCCCGACAGGGCTGGGCCAGCAGTTCTTC. V gene TRBV15 combines with J gene TRBJ2-1; TRBD1 aligns across 7 bases. The germline CDR1 and CDR2 sequences are LNHNV and YYDKDF (reference sequence). J was trimmed by 11 bases and V by 2 bases; bases with no gene match: 12. The CDR3 sequence is 15 residues long.

This chain uses TRBV7-2 with TRBJ2-1; 8 bases match TRBD2. The J segment lost 4 bases and the V segment lost 5 bases, leaving 10 bases of the junction unmatched. CDR1 is SGHTA, CDR2 FQGNSA, per germline. CDR3 size: 16 residues. CDR3 nucleotide sequence: TGTGCCAGCAGCACATCCGGGACTAGGGGGTACAATGAGCAGTTCTTC. Protein: CASSTSGTRGYNEQFF.

This clonotype was counted only a few times. The chain recombines TRBV12-3 or TRBV12-4 with TRBJ2-7; D might be TRBD2 (5 bases). The CDR3 spans 14 residues. The V end lost 7 bases, the J end lost 1 base, and 14 bases lay between the germline ends. CDR3 residues: CASTPWRRSYEQYF. The CDR3 bases are TGTGCCAGCACCCCGTGGAGGAGGTCCTACGAGCAGTACTTC.

Only one count was recorded for this clonotype. The chain couples TRBV28 to TRBJ2-1, with TRBD2 matching 10 bases. The germline V gene encodes CDR1 MDHEN and CDR2 SYDVKM. There are 18 residues in the CDR3. Trimming took 3 bases from V and 5 from J; bases not matched to a gene: 13. The CDR3 DNA follows: TGTGCCAGCAGTTTTCCCAGCGGGAGGGCCCAGAGGAACAATGAGCAGTTCTTC. This codes for CASSFPSGRAQRNNEQFF.

This clonotype showed up just a few times. The V gene is TRBV20-1, the J gene TRBJ2-7; D is possibly TRBD2 (5 bases). Trimming took 6 bases from V and 5 from J, leaving 11 bases between them. Germline lookup yields CDR1 DFQATT and CDR2 SNEGSKA (reference sequence). The CDR3 covers 11 residues. The CDR3 loop is CSATRTHEQYF. The CDR3 region has the DNA TGCAGTGCCACTAGAACCCACGAGCAGTACTTC.

This clonotype showed up just a few times. This rearrangement joins TRBV4-2 to TRBJ2-1; D may be TRBD1 (5 bases). Germline V gene lookup returns CDR1 LGHNA and CDR2 YNFKEQ. Trimming pared 2 bases from V and 8 bases from J, leaving 22 bases between. The CDR3 contains 17 residues. CDR3 nucleotide sequence: TGTGCCAGCAGCCAAATATTTGACAGAGACCGTTTTGATGAGCAGTTCTTC. This encodes CASSQIFDRDRFDEQFF.

CDR3 in amino acids: CAWSVRRDTQYF. The CDR3 coding sequence is TGTGCCTGGAGTGTACGGCGAGATACGCAGTATTTT. The chain uses TRBV30 and TRBJ2-3; D is unclear. The CDR3 length is 12 residues. Trimming removed 0 bases from V and 5 bases from J, with 6 bases in between. The germline CDR1 and CDR2 sequences are GTSNPN and SVGIG (reference sequence).

This chain joins TRBV28 and TRBJ2-7; the D call may be TRBD1 or TRBD2 (5 bases each). Germline loops: CDR1 MDHEN, CDR2 SYDVKM. Between the trimmed V and J ends, which lost 5 bases and 3 bases, there was a span of 20 bases. The CDR3 is made up of 16 amino acids. CDR3 residues: CASSRTRGRGFYEQYF. Written as DNA, the CDR3 is TGTGCCAGCAGTCGGACCCGGGGCCGAGGGTTCTACGAGCAGTACTTC.

This rearrangement joins TRBV6-1 to TRBJ2-1, with 7 bases matching TRBD2. The CDR3 totals 18 residues. V gave up 6 bases and J gave up 7 bases; unmatched junction bases: 21. Germline V gene data show CDR1 as MNHNS and CDR2 as SASEGT. DNA for the CDR3: TGTGCCAGCAGCCGCGGGGCGGAGACTAGCTCATCGGTGAATGAGCAGTTCTTC. This gives the protein CASSRGAETSSSVNEQFF.

The CDR3 is CSAKTSGRKNEQFF. The DNA of the CDR3 is TGCAGTGCCAAGACTAGCGGGAGGAAGAATGAGCAGTTCTTC. V and J are TRBV20-1 and TRBJ2-1, with 13 bases lining up with TRBD2. Germline trimming cut 6 bases from V and 7 bases from J; bases unmatched to any gene: 6. The length of the CDR3 is 14 residues. Germline CDR1 DFQATT, CDR2 SNEGSKA (reference sequence).

This clonotype was detected many times. The chain recombines TRBV5-1 with TRBJ2-1; no firm D call. Germline V gene sequence: CDR1 SGHRS, CDR2 YFSETQ. The germline V and J ends were trimmed by 3 bases and 9 bases, with 16 bases remaining between them. The CDR3 contains 14 residues. The CDR3 DNA reads TGCGCCAGCAGCTCAATCGAGATGGCCGCTGAGCAGTTCTTC. It translates to CASSSIEMAAEQFF.

V gene TRBV6-2 or TRBV6-3 combines with J gene TRBJ1-5; D perhaps matches TRBD1 (5 bases). Germline assignment: CDR1 MNHEY and CDR2 SVGEGT. V lost 3 bases, J lost 0 bases, and 12 bases lay in between. CDR3 size: 16 residues. For the CDR3, the DNA is TGTGCCAGCAGTTATAGGACATCCTATAGCAATCAGCCCCAGCATTTT. This encodes CASSYRTSYSNQPQHF.

This chain joins TRBV20-1 and TRBJ2-7, with a possible D match to TRBD1 (6 bases). This CDR3 region has 15 residues. Germline CDR1 is DFQATT and CDR2 is SNEGSKA (reference sequence). Trimming took 7 bases from V and 5 from J, leaving 24 bases between them. CDR3 nucleotide sequence: TGCAGTGTCCAACATCCCACTACAGGGACCAACGAGCAGTACTTC. Amino acids: CSVQHPTTGTNEQYF.

This chain connects TRBV12-5 to TRBJ2-5, with 11 bases that match TRBD1. J lost 4 bases, V lost 8 bases, and 12 bases had no gene match. The CDR3 has 16 residues. CDR1 is LGHNT and CDR2 is FRNRAP in the germline V gene. This chain's CDR3 is CASTTGTGGFGETQYF. The CDR3 bases are TGTGCTAGTACCACAGGGACAGGGGGTTTCGGAGAGACCCAGTACTTC.

The chain employs TRBV7-9 and TRBJ2-1; 12 nucleotides agree with TRBD1. The CDR3 covers 15 residues. Germline CDR1 is SEHNR and CDR2 is FQNEAQ (reference sequence). The V segment lost 3 bases and the J segment 7 bases; nucleotides outside the gene matches: 4. The CDR3 is CASSLGTGGKNEQFF. The CDR3, as DNA: TGTGCCAGCAGCTTGGGGACAGGGGGCAAGAATGAGCAGTTCTTC.

There are a few counts of this clonotype. The chain couples TRBV28 to TRBJ2-2; 7 bases are a match to TRBD1. There are 14 residues in the CDR3. Germline CDR1 and CDR2: MDHEN and SYDVKM. V lost 6 bases and J lost 5; bases outside the gene matches: 6. CDR3 amino acids: CASSPDRWTGELFF. The CDR3 DNA reads as TGTGCCAGCAGCCCGGACAGGTGGACCGGGGAGCTGTTTTTT.

This clonotype was detected a few times. This sequence joins TRBV4-2 and TRBJ2-1; D remains unclear. Germline V lookup: CDR1 LGHNA, CDR2 YNFKEQ. This CDR3 comprises 16 residues. With 0 bases removed from V and 0 bases from J, the gap between germline ends came to 9 bases. The CDR3 DNA sequence: TGTGCCAGCAGCCAAGATACCCGGAGCTCCTACAATGAGCAGTTCTTC. Its translation: CASSQDTRSSYNEQFF.

A remark on this clonotype: A much larger clonotype is one base distant, so this may be a read error. V gene TRBV27 combines with J gene TRBJ1-2, with D possibly being TRBD1 (5 bases). V lost 2 bases, J lost 5 bases, and 18 bases lay in between. The CDR3 sequence is 16 residues long. Germline values: CDR1 MNHEY, CDR2 SMNVEV (reference sequence). CDR3 DNA sequence: TGTGCCAGCAGTTTAATCCATGCAGGGAGAACTTATGGCTACACCTTC. This translates into CASSLIHAGRTYGYTF.

The chain has TRBV20-1 and TRBJ2-5, with TRBD2 matching over 8 bases. Looked up from germline, CDR1 is DFQATT and CDR2 is SNEGSKA (reference sequence). This CDR3 has 15 residues. V shed 8 bases, J shed 11 bases, and the junction held 22 bases outside the gene matches. As DNA, the CDR3 is TGCAGTCCAAGGGGGGGAGCGGGAGTTGACAATGAGCAGTACTTC. Encoded protein: CSPRGGAGVDNEQYF.

The sample holds a few counts of this clonotype. The V gene is TRBV3-1, the J gene TRBJ2-4; D not certain. CDR3 length equals 14 residues. Trimming shortened V by 0 bases and J by 8 bases, and 11 bases separated the two germline ends. In germline, CDR1 is LGHDT, CDR2 YNNKEL (reference sequence). CDR3 residues: CASSQETRRDIQYF. The DNA of the CDR3 is TGTGCCAGCAGCCAAGAGACCCGTAGGGACATTCAGTACTTC.